This T cell receptor (beta chain) was profiled in a study of OX40 agonist ivuxolimab in advanced cancers. Study at large: There were three patients with partial responses, one having hepatocellular carcinoma and two cutaneous melanoma.

The V gene end was trimmed by 0 bases and the J gene end by 3 bases; junction bases not matched to a gene: 4. Germline V gene sequence: CDR1 SGDLS, CDR2 YYNGEE. CDR3 length: 16 amino acids. Assay: immunoSEQ multiplex PCR; the TCRdb copy retains only in-frame clones and omits some. The sample lists under 60,000 clones; roughly nine tenths were seen once. This chain connects TRBV9 to TRBJ2-7; 12 nucleotides match TRBD2. This receptor was identified in an adult with an advanced solid tumor such as melanoma, head and neck, liver or kidney cancer. This sample comprised CD4+ or CD8+ T cells sorted from blood, obtained in a trial of the OX40 agonist ivuxolimab. The CDR3 region has the DNA TGTGCCAGCAGCGTAGCAGGGACTAGCGGGTTCTACGAGCAGTACTTC. Translation gives CASSVAGTSGFYEQYF.